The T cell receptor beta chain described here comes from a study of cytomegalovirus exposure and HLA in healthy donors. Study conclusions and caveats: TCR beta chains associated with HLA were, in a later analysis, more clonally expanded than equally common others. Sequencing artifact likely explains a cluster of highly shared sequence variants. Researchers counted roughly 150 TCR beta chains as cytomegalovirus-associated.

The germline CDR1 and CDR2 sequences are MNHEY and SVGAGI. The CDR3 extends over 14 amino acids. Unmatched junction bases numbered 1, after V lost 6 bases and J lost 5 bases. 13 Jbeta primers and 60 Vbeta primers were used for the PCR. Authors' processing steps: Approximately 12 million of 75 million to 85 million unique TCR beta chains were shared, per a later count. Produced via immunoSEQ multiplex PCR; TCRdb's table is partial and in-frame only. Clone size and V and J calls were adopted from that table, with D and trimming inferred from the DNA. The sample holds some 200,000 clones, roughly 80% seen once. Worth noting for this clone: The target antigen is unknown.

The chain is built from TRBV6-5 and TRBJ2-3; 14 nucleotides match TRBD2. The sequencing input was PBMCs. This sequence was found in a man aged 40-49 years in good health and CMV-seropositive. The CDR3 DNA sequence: TGTGCCAGCAGCGGACTAGCGGGGGGAGATACGCAGTATTTT. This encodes CASSGLAGGDTQYF.